The 10 T cell receptor beta chains reported below all come from one sample, sequenced in a study of blood T cells in healthy people across ages. For the second PCR, which ran for about 6 to 11 cycles, a sample-barcoded 5' primer and a J-beta primer mix were used. TCRdb ran MiXCR on the 5' RACE reads and lists one entry per CDR3 protein. The data show about 780,000 distinct CDR3 sequences, about 59% seen once. Source material: blood. These receptors all come from a man aged 30-40 years in good health.

The chain couples TRBV5-1 to TRBJ2-1; weak D call: TRBD1 (6 bases). V lost 2 bases to trimming and J lost 6 bases, with 9 bases between them. Germline CDR1 reads SGHRS; CDR2 reads YFSETQ. There are 13 residues in the CDR3. CDR3 nucleotide sequence: TGCGCCAGCAGCTTACAGGGAGCCAATGAGCAGTTCTTC. It specifies CASSLQGANEQFF.

The sample holds a few counts of this clonotype. V usage is TRBV6-1 and J usage is TRBJ2-3, with D possibly TRBD2 on 7 matching bases. The germline gives CDR1 MNHNS, CDR2 SASEGT. V lost 3 bases, J lost 2 bases, and 12 bases lay in between. This CDR3 has 15 amino acids. In DNA, the CDR3 is TGTGCCAGCAGTGACGCGGGGGCGTCCACAGATACGCAGTATTTT. Translating it yields CASSDAGASTDTQYF.

V and J are TRBV5-4 and TRBJ2-7; 7 nucleotides agree with TRBD1. V was clipped by 0 bases and J by 4 bases; unmatched bases: 4. The germline gives CDR1 SGHNT, CDR2 YYREEE (reference sequence). This CDR3 region has 14 residues. The CDR3 region is CASSLEQGNYEQYF. CDR3 DNA: TGTGCCAGCAGCTTGGAACAGGGGAATTACGAGCAGTACTTC. Combining the CDR3 with reference TRBV5-4 and TRBJ2-7 gives the whole variable domain ETGVTQSPTHLIKTRGQQVTLRCSSQSGHNTVSWYQQALGQGPQFIFQYYREEENGRGNFPPRFSGLQFPNYSSELNVNALELDDSALYLCASSLEQGNYEQYFGPGTRLTVT.

This clonotype has only a few counts. J is TRBJ2-5 and V is TRBV7-9, with D possibly matching TRBD1 (7 bases). V lost 2 bases and J lost 0, with 10 bases in between. The CDR3 loop spans 15 amino acids. The germline V gene has CDR1 SEHNR and CDR2 FQNEAQ (reference sequence). This chain's CDR3 is CASSLSRGDQETQYF. The CDR3 nucleotides read TGTGCCAGCAGCTTAAGCAGGGGGGACCAAGAGACCCAGTACTTC. Together with reference TRBV7-9 and TRBJ2-5, the CDR3 gives the full variable domain: DTGVSQNPRHKITKRGQNVTFRCDPISEHNRLYWYRQTLGQGPEFLTYFQNEAQLEKSRLLSDRFSAERPKGSFSTLEIQRTEQGDSAMYLCASSLSRGDQETQYFGPGTRLLVL.

This clonotype appeared a few times. The V call is TRBV6-5, the J call TRBJ1-2; no clear D. This CDR3 has 15 residues. CDR1 is MNHEY and CDR2 is SVGAGI in the germline V gene. Trimming left V 7 bases short and J 7 bases short, with 22 bases between. DNA of the CDR3: TGTGCCAGCACAAGGGATTTATCCCGTTCGGGTGGCTACACCTTC. It is translated as CASTRDLSRSGGYTF.

This clonotype appeared a few times. This rearrangement joins TRBV6-1 to TRBJ2-1; 8 bases fit TRBD1. V lost 4 bases, J lost 2 bases, and 4 bases stayed unmatched. The length of the CDR3 is 15 residues. Germline lookup yields CDR1 MNHNS and CDR2 SASEGT. The CDR3 loop is CASSARTGPYNEQFF. CDR3 sequence (DNA): TGTGCCAGCAGTGCCCGGACAGGGCCCTACAATGAGCAGTTCTTC.

The genes are TRBV20-1 and TRBJ2-5, with a possible D match to TRBD1 (5 bases). The germline gives CDR1 DFQATT, CDR2 SNEGSKA (reference sequence). The CDR3 is made up of 12 amino acids. V lost 2 bases, J lost 5 bases, and 9 bases lay in between. The CDR3 DNA sequence: TGCAGTGCTAGAATGGGGCTTGAGACCCAGTACTTC. This codes for CSARMGLETQYF.

The rearrangement uses TRBV7-3 and TRBJ2-1; TRBD1 agrees at 9 bases. The ends lost 2 bases at V and 7 bases at J; junction bases unmatched: 6. This CDR3 contains 15 residues. CDR1 is SGHTA and CDR2 is FQGTGA in the germline V gene. The CDR3 nucleotides read TGTGCCAGCAGCTTATATGGACAGGGGTTTAATGAGCAGTTCTTC. Its protein product is CASSLYGQGFNEQFF.

The chain employs TRBV6-2 or TRBV6-3 and TRBJ2-1, with 15 bases identical to TRBD2. The germline V gene encodes CDR1 MNHEY and CDR2 SVGEGT. Trimming took 5 bases from V and 10 from J; bases not matched to a gene: 6. The CDR3 is 15 residues long. The CDR3 is CASSHGTSGGREQFF. For the CDR3, the DNA is TGTGCCAGCAGTCACGGGACTAGCGGGGGGAGGGAGCAGTTCTTC.

V and J are TRBV4-2 and TRBJ2-5; D may correspond to TRBD1 or TRBD2 (7 bases each). V gave up 3 bases and J gave up 7 bases, with 12 bases separating them. The CDR3 runs to 13 residues. Per germline, CDR1 LGHNA and CDR2 YNFKEQ. The CDR3 sequence is CASSQSRGGTQYF. In DNA, the CDR3 is TGTGCCAGCAGCCAGTCCAGGGGGGGGACCCAGTACTTC.